The sequence of this T cell receptor beta chain was determined in a study of cytomegalovirus exposure and HLA in healthy donors (dated by TCRdb to 2016 to 2017). Regarding the research as a whole: A later analysis indicated that the 130 or so validation repertoires were generated on the platform also employed for the 720 or so repertoires of the first cohort. The study was designed to test whether signatures of past pathogen exposure could be identified by cataloging public T cell receptors. A separate validation cohort of roughly 130 different subjects was used in addition to the roughly 640-subject first cohort. High-throughput TCR immunosequencing, statistical association of individual TCRs with disease status, and machine learning were combined to predict cytomegalovirus infection status. Paper-wide results and their limitations: Three of the identified cytomegalovirus-associated TCR beta chains were confirmed in vitro to be specific for cytomegalovirus antigens. A total of 150 to 200 TCR beta chains were listed by the study as associated with cytomegalovirus. Across donors, most TCR sequences were observed very rarely, whereas some public TCRs were present in many individuals. The authors suggested that the approach could potentially be extended to other disease states and immunological phenotypes. A later analysis found that TCRs clustered in the first cohort also tended to co-occur in the roughly 120 validation repertoires, with just under 95% of cluster scores above 0. A later analysis lacked HLA typing for the validation cohort, so it scored co-occurrence in that cohort across all 120 or so repertoires. The classifier was reported to diagnose cytomegalovirus status with high specificity and sensitivity in both the original cohort and the validation cohort.

Donors formed part of the validation cohort, which comprised over a hundred subjects and was distinct from the first cohort of under 750 subjects. Of note for this clone: This receptor's antigen is unknown. Nothing much larger sits one base from this clone, and base qualities are not available.

The receptor library was made with the immunoSEQ multiplex PCR assay. For the original study's pipeline: A statistical classification framework was developed to diagnose cytomegalovirus status using the catalog of TCR beta chain sequences. What TCRdb holds here is the immuneACCESS table cut down to in-frame rearrangements. Part of the clones is not present; checked against another copy, under half of the missing clones reflect an unresolved V gene, and the others are unexplained. D and trimming were read from the DNA, whereas the V and J calls and clone size are those reported in that table. The sample includes roughly 230,000 clones, with 90% observed a single time. Together, the top ten hold approximately 3% of the sample. The sample taken for sequencing was PBMCs. The receptor was derived from a woman under 40 in good health and CMV-seronegative.

The CDR3 here reads CASSPNSLAGGGADTQYF. The nucleotide sequence is TGTGCCAGCAGTCCAAACTCACTAGCGGGAGGCGGGGCAGATACGCAGTATTTT. The rearrangement joined TRBV27 to TRBJ2-3; TRBD2 fits 12 bases in the junction. The CDR3 runs 18 residues from the cysteine to the phenylalanine. The retained sequence is limited to the CDR3, 54 bases, with the frame set at the first base. According to the germline V gene (reference sequence), CDR1 reads MNHEY and CDR2 reads SMNVEV. Germline trimming: 5 bases from V, 4 bases from J; junction bases outside gene matches: 13.